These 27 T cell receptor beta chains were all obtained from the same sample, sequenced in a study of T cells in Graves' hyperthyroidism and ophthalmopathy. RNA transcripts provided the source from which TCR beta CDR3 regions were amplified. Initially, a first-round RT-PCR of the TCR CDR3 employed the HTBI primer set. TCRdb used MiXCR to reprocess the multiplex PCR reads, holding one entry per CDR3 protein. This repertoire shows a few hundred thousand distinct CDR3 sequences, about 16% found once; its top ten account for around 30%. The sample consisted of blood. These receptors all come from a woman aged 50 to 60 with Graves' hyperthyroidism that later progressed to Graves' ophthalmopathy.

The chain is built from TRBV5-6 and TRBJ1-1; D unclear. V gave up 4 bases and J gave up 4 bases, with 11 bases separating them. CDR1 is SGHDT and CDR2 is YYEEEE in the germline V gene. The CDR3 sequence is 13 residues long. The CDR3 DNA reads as TGTGCCAGCAGCCCCGGGTCCAGCACTGAAGCTTTCTTT. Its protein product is CASSPGSSTEAFF.

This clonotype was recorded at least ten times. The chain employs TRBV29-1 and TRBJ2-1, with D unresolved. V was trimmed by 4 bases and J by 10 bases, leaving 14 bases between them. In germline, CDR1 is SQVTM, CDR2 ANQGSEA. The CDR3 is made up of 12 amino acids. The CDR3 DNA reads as TGCAGCGTTGTTCGGCCTAACGGAGAGCAGTTCTTC. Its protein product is CSVVRPNGEQFF.

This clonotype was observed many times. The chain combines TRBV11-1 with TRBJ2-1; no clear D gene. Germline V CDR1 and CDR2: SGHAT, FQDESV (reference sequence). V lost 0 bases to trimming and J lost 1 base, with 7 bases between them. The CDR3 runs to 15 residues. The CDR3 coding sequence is TGTGCCAGCAGCTTAGCGTTACTGTCCTACAATGAGCAGTTCTTC. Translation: CASSLALLSYNEQFF. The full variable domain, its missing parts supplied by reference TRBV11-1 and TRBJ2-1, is EAEVAQSPRYKITEKSQAVAFWCDPISGHATLYWYRQILGQGPELLVQFQDESVVDDSQLPKDRFSAERLKGVDSTLKIQPAELGDSAMYLCASSLALLSYNEQFFGPGTRLTVL.

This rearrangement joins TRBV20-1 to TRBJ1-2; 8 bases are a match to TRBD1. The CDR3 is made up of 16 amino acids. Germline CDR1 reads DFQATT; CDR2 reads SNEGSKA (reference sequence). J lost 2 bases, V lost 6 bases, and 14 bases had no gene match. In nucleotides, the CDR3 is TGCAGTGCGAGATCCCTCGACAGGGGCAAAAACTATGGCTACACCTTC. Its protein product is CSARSLDRGKNYGYTF.

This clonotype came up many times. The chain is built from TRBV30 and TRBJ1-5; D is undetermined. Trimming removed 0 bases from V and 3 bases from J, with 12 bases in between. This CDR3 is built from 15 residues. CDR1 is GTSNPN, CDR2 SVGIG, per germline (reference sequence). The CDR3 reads CAWSVRGLNNQPQHF. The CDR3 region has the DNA TGTGCCTGGAGTGTACGTGGACTGAACAATCAGCCCCAGCATTTT.

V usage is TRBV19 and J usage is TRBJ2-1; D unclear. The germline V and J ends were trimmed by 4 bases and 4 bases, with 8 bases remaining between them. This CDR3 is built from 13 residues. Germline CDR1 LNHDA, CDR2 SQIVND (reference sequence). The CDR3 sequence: CASSTTAYNEQFF. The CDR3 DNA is TGTGCCAGTAGTACGACTGCTTACAATGAGCAGTTCTTC.

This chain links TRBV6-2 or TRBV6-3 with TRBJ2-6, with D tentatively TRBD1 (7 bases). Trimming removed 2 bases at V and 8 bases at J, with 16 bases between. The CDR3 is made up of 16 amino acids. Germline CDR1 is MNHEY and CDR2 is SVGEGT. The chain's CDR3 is CASSYEGGREPNVLTF. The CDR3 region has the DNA TGTGCCAGCAGTTACGAAGGGGGCCGGGAGCCCAACGTCCTGACTTTC.

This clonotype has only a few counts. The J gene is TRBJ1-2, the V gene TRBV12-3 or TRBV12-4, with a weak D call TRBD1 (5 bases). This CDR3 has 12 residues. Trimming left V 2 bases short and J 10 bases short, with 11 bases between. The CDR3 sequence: CASSLWGDPYTF. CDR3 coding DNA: TGTGCCAGCAGTTTATGGGGGGACCCCTACACCTTC.

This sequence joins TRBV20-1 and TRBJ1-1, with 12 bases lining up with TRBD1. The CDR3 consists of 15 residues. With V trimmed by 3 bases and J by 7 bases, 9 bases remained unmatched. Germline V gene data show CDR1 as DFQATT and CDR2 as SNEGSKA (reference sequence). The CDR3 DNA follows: TGCAGTGCTAGGGCCGGGACAGGGGGCAGTGGTGAAGCTTTCTTT. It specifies CSARAGTGGSGEAFF.

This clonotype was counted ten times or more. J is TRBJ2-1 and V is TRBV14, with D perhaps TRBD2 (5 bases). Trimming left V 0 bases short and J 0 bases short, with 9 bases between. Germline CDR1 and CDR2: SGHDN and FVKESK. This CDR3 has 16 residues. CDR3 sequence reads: CASSQDEGSSYNEQFF. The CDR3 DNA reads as TGTGCCAGCAGCCAAGACGAGGGTAGCTCCTACAATGAGCAGTTCTTC. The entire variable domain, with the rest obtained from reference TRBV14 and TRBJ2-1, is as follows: EAGVTQFPSHSVIEKGQTVTLRCDPISGHDNLYWYRRVMGKEIKFLLHFVKESKQDESGMPNNRFLAERTGGTYSTLKVQPAELEDSGVYFCASSQDEGSSYNEQFFGPGTRLTVL.

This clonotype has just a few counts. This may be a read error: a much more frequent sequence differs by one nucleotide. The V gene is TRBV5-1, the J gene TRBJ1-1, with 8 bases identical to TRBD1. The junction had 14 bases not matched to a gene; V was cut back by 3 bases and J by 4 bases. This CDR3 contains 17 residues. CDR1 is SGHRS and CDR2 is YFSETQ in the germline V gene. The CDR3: CASSWTGMTTGTTEAFF. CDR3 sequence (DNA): TGCGCCAGCAGCTGGACAGGGATGACGACTGGGACCACTGAAGCTTTCTTT.

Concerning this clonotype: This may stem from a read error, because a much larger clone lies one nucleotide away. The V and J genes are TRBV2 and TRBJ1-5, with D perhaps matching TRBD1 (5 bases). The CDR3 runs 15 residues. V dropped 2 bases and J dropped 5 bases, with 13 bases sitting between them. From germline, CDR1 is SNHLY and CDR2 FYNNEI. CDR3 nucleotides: TGTGCCAGCAGTGAAAGGGGCATACAAGATCAGCCCCAGCATTTT. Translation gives CASSERGIQDQPQHF.

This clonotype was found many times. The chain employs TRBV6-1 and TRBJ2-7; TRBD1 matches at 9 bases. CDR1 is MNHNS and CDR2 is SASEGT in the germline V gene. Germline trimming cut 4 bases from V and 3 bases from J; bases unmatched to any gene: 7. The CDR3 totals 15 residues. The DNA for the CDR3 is TGTGCCAGCAGTGTTTTGGTGACAGGGGGCTACGAGCAGTACTTC. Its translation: CASSVLVTGGYEQYF.

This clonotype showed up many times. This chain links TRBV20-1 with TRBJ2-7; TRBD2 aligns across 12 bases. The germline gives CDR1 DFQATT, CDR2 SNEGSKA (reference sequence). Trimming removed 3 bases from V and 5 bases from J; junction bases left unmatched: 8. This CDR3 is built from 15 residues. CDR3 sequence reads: CSASRLAGGEDEQYF. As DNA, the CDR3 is TGCAGTGCTAGTCGGCTAGCGGGAGGGGAAGACGAGCAGTACTTC.

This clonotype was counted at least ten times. CDR3 loop: CASSILGGGREETQYF. The CDR3 nucleotides read TGTGCCAGCAGCATTTTGGGTGGCGGGAGGGAAGAGACCCAGTACTTC. This rearrangement joins TRBV11-2 to TRBJ2-5; 9 nucleotides agree with TRBD2. The CDR3 runs 16 residues. The trim removed 5 bases at V and 3 bases at J, leaving 10 bases unmatched. Germline assignment: CDR1 SGHAT and CDR2 FQNNGV.

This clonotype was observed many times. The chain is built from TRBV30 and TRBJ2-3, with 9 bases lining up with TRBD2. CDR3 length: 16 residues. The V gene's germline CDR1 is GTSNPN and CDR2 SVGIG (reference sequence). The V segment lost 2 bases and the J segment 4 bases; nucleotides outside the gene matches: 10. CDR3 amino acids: CAWSRLAGSRADTQYF. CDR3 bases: TGTGCCTGGAGTAGGCTAGCGGGGAGTAGGGCAGATACGCAGTATTTT.

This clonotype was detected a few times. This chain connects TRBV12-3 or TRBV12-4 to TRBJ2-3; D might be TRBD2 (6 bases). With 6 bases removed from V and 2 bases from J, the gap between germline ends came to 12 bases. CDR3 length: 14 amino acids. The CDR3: CASSPGVDTDTQYF. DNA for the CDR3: TGTGCCAGCAGCCCGGGGGTCGACACAGATACGCAGTATTTT.

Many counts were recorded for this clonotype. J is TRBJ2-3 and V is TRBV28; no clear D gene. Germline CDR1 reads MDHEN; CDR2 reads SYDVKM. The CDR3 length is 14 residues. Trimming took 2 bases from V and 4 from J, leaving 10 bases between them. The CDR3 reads CASSLIPTADTQYF. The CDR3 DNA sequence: TGTGCCAGCAGTTTAATTCCCACTGCAGATACGCAGTATTTT. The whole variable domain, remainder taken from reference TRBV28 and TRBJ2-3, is DVKVTQSSRYLVKRTGEKVFLECVQDMDHENMFWYRQDPGLGLRLIYFSYDVKMKEKGDIPEGYSVSREKKERFSLILESASTNQTSMYLCASSLIPTADTQYFGPGTRLTVL.

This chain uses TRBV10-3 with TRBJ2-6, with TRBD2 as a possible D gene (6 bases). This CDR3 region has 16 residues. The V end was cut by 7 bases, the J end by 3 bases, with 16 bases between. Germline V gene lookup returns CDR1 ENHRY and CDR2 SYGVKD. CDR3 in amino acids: CAINGAGSGGANVLTF. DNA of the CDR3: TGTGCCATCAACGGAGCCGGGAGCGGTGGGGCCAACGTCCTGACTTTC.

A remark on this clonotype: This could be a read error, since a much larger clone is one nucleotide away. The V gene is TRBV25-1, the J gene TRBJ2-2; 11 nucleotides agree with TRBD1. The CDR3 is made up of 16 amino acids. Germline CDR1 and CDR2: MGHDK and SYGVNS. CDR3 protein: CASSDGQGANTGEPFF. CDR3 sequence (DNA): TGTGCCAGCAGTGACGGACAGGGGGCGAACACCGGGGAGCCGTTTTTT.

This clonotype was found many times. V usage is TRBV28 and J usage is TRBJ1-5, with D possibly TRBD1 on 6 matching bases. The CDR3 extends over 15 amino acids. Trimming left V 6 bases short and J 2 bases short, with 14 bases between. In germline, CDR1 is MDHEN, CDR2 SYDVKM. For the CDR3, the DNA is TGTGCCAGCAGGACACAGGGTCTCGGCAATCAGCCCCAGCATTTT. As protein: CASRTQGLGNQPQHF. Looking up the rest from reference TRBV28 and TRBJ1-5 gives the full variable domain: DVKVTQSSRYLVKRTGEKVFLECVQDMDHENMFWYRQDPGLGLRLIYFSYDVKMKEKGDIPEGYSVSREKKERFSLILESASTNQTSMYLCASRTQGLGNQPQHFGDGTRLSIL.

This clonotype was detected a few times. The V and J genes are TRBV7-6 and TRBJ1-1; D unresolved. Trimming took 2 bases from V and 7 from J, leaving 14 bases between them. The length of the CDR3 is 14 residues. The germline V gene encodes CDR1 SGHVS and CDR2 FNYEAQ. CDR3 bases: TGTGCCAGCAGCTTAAACCTGCCGGTGAGTGAAGCTTTCTTT. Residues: CASSLNLPVSEAFF.

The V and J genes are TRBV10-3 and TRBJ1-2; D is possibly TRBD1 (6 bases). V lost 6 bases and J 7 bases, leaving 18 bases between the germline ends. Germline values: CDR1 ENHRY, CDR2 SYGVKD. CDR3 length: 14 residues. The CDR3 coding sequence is TGTGCCATCAGACCGGGACGGGGGGCCGGTGGCTACACCTTC. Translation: CAIRPGRGAGGYTF.

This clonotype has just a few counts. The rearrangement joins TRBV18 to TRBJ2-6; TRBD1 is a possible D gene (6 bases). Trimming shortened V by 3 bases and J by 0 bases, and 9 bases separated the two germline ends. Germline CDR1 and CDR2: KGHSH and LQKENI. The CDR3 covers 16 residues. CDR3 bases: TGTGCCAGCTCACCGATAGGGGGCTCTGGGGCCAACGTCCTGACTTTC. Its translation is CASSPIGGSGANVLTF.

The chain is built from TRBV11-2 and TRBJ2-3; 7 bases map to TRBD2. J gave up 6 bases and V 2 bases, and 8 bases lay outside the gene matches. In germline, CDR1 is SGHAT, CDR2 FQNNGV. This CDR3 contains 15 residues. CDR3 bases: TGTGCCAGCAGCTTAATGGGGGGGAGGAGTGATACGCAGTATTTT. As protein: CASSLMGGRSDTQYF.

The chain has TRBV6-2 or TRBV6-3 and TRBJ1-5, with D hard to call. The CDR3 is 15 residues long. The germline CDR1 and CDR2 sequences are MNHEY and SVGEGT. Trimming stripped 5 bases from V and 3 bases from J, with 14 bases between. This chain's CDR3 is CASSRILVPNQPQHF. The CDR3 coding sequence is TGTGCCAGCAGTCGCATCCTAGTCCCCAATCAGCCCCAGCATTTT.

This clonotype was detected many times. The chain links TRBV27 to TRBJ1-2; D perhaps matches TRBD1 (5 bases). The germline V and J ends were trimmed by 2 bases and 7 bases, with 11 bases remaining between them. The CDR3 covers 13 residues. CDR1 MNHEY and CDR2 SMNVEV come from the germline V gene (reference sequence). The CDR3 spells CASSLSRGTGYTF. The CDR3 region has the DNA TGTGCCAGCAGTTTAAGTAGAGGGACTGGCTACACCTTC.